This note documents a single T cell receptor (beta chain) sequence. Clones were sequenced by immunoSEQ multiplex PCR, and TCRdb holds only the in-frame ones, with some missing. The repertoire includes more than 200,000 clones, 88% of them detected once, and approximately 1.8% sits in the top ten. This specimen comes from a study of blood T cell repertoires in COVID-19. Germline V gene data show CDR1 as MDHEN and CDR2 as SYDVKM. V gave up 5 bases and J gave up 2 bases; unmatched junction bases: 10. This CDR3 comprises 16 residues. Sequencing was done on a sample of peripheral blood. The chain couples TRBV28 to TRBJ2-3; 7 nucleotides line up with TRBD1. The TCR was taken from a man in his sixties or seventies with acute or convalescent COVID-19. CDR3 in DNA: TGTGCCAGCAGTCGGGCCGGGACAGCGAACACAGATACGCAGTATTTT. Translated, it gives CASSRAGTANTDTQYF.